These T cell receptor beta chains were read from a single sample in a study of cytomegalovirus exposure and HLA in healthy donors. Sequencing used immunoSEQ multiplex PCR; TCRdb keeps in-frame clones, though not all of them. The profile shows about 140,000 clones, 76% of them singletons. Sequences were obtained from PBMCs. Receptors were obtained from a male donor in good health and CMV-seronegative. Each CDR3 is given with its conserved first and last residue. The order of the fields is J gene, V gene, D gene, clone size, CDR3 DNA, CDR3 protein. D genes are given only for firm matches. Clone size is given for some rows only: seen once, a few or many times, or a class if the clone is expanded.

TRBJ1-6 | TRBV7-2 | TRBD1 | - | TGTGCCAGCAGCTTAGGGGACAGACGGGGTTCACCCCTCCACTTT | CASSLGDRRGSPLHF
TRBJ2-1 | TRBV27 | TRBD2 | few | TGTGCCAGCAGTTCAGCGGGAGGATCTTACAATGAGCAGTTCTTC | CASSSAGGSYNEQFF
TRBJ2-1 | TRBV29-1 | TRBD1 | - | TGCAGCGTCCCCCGGGACAGGGCGGGAAATGAGCAGTTCTTC | CSVPRDRAGNEQFF
TRBJ1-2 | TRBV4-1 | - | - | TGCGCCAGCAGCCAAGGAGGGCTTCTCTATGGCTACACCTTC | CASSQGGLLYGYTF
TRBJ1-4 | TRBV10-3 | - | - | TGTGCCATCAGTGAGTCGGAGAATGAAAAACCGTTTTTT | CAISESENEKPFF
TRBJ2-3 | TRBV6-5 | TRBD1 | - | TGTGCCAGCAGGACAGGACAGGGACGCACAGATACGCAGTATTTT | CASRTGQGRTDTQYF
TRBJ2-1 | TRBV6-4 | TRBD2 | - | TGTGCCAGCAGTGGGACTAGCGGGAGCAATGAGCAGTTCTTC | CASSGTSGSNEQFF
TRBJ1-5 | TRBV28 | TRBD1 | - | TGTGCCAGCATCTTTCTGGGACAGGGCAATCAGCCCCAGCATTTT | CASIFLGQGNQPQHF
TRBJ2-7 | TRBV6-5 | - | - | TGTGCCAGCAGTTACTCTAGGGGTCCCTACGAGCAGTACTTC | CASSYSRGPYEQYF
TRBJ1-2 | TRBV5-1 | - | few | TGCGCCAGCAGCTCCCAGGGGAGTCTGAGTCTGAGCTACACCTTC | CASSSQGSLSLSYTF
TRBJ1-2 | TRBV28 | TRBD1 | - | TGTGCCAGCAGACCCGACAGGGGGCGCATTGGAGGCTACACCTTC | CASRPDRGRIGGYTF
TRBJ1-1 | TRBV7-2 | - | - | TGTGCCAGCAGCTTAGTGGGGGCGGCTGAAGCTTTCTTT | CASSLVGAAEAFF
TRBJ2-4 | TRBV4-3 | TRBD1 | - | TGCGCCAGCAGCCCTTTTTTGCCGGGACAGGGGGCAGGTTTGGTCAAAAACATTCAGTACTTC | CASSPFLPGQGAGLVKNIQYF
TRBJ2-7 | TRBV5-4 | - | - | TGTGCCAGCAGCGGGACAAGGGGTTACGAGCAGTACTTC | CASSGTRGYEQYF
TRBJ1-6 | TRBV25-1 | - | few | TGTGCCAGCAGTGACAGGGGTAATTCACCCCTCCACTTT | CASSDRGNSPLHF
TRBJ1-1 | TRBV7-8 | - | once | TGTGCCAGCAGCTTTCAGGGAAGCACTGAAGCTTTCTTT | CASSFQGSTEAFF
TRBJ1-1 | TRBV5-1 | - | once | TGCGCCAGCAGCTTGGCCTTAGAGAACACTGAAGCTTTCTTT | CASSLALENTEAFF
TRBJ1-6 | TRBV5-6 | TRBD1 | once | TGTGCCAGCAGCCTTACCTCCGGGACAGGCGACTATAATTCACCCCTCCACTTT | CASSLTSGTGDYNSPLHF
TRBJ2-7 | TRBV27 | TRBD2 | - | TGTGCCAGCAGTCCCTGGACTAGCGGGAGGGTTGACGAGCAGTACTTC | CASSPWTSGRVDEQYF
TRBJ1-1 | TRBV12-5 | - | - | TGTGCTAGTGGTTTGGAGAGGAACACTGAAGCTTTCTTT | CASGLERNTEAFF
TRBJ1-6 | TRBV9 | - | - | TGTGCCAGCAGCACCGGAGTTTCACCCCTCCACTTT | CASSTGVSPLHF
TRBJ2-1 | TRBV7-2 | TRBD2 | - | TGTGCCAGCAGCCCAGGGAGGGCCGCTTACAATGAGCAGTTCTTC | CASSPGRAAYNEQFF
TRBJ2-3 | TRBV9 | - | once | TGTGCCAGCAGCGTCTCCGGGTCCCTTGGGAGCACAGATACGCAGTATTTT | CASSVSGSLGSTDTQYF
TRBJ2-7 | TRBV5-1 | - | - | TGCGCCAGCAGCCTAACCGTGGCAGAGCGCTACTCCTACGAGCAGTACTTC | CASSLTVAERYSYEQYF
TRBJ2-7 | TRBV7-9 | - | - | TGTTCCAGCAGCTTAGCGGTAAAGGGGGCCTACGAGCAGTACTTC | CSSSLAVKGAYEQYF
TRBJ1-2 | TRBV4-3 | - | - | TGCGCCAGCAGCCAAGAGACTACCTGGGGCTATGGCTACACCTTC | CASSQETTWGYGYTF
TRBJ1-5 | TRBV6-6 | TRBD1 | - | TGTGCCAGCAGTCACCTGACAGGGACTAGCAATCAGCCCCAGCATTTT | CASSHLTGTSNQPQHF
TRBJ1-1 | TRBV28 | TRBD1 | - | TGTGCCAGCAGTCTTTGGACAGGATCCCCCCCCCGGTCCAACACTGAAGCTTTCTTT | CASSLWTGSPPRSNTEAFF
TRBJ2-7 | TRBV5-4 | TRBD2 | - | TGTGCCAGCAGCTTGGGGCTAGCGGGGGCCTACGAGCAGTACTTC | CASSLGLAGAYEQYF
TRBJ2-1 | TRBV7-2 | - | - | TGTGCCAGCAGCTTAGGGAGGGCATCCTACAATGAGCAGTTCTTC | CASSLGRASYNEQFF
TRBJ1-5 | TRBV7-2 | - | - | TGTGCCAGCAGCTTGGAGAGAAATCAGCCCCAGCATTTT | CASSLERNQPQHF
TRBJ1-1 | TRBV27 | - | - | TGTGCCAGCAGTTTGCAGGGGATGTGGGATCGACTTAGGAACACTGAAGCTTTCTTT | CASSLQGMWDRLRNTEAFF
TRBJ1-2 | TRBV28 | - | - | TGTGCCAGCAGTTTATGGCGTGAATCGGGCTACACCTTC | CASSLWRESGYTF
TRBJ2-1 | TRBV30 | - | - | TGTGCCTGGAGTCCCAGCTCCTACAATGAGCAGTTCTTC | CAWSPSSYNEQFF
TRBJ2-1 | TRBV7-9 | - | - | TGTGCCAGCAGCCTACCCGACATACTCCGGGACAAATACAATGAGCAGTTCTTC | CASSLPDILRDKYNEQFF
TRBJ2-5 | TRBV28 | TRBD1 | - | TGTGCCAGCAGTTTATCTCAGGGGGAGCAGTACTTC | CASSLSQGEQYF
TRBJ1-2 | TRBV2 | - | - | TGTGCCAGCAGGACAGGACTTAACTATGGCTACACCTTC | CASRTGLNYGYTF